This entry concerns a single T cell receptor beta chain. The data belong to a study of blood T cell repertoires in COVID-19. Membership in each cohort depended on participant-reported clinical history. V dropped 5 bases and J dropped 0; count of bases not matched to a gene: 4. Germline values: CDR1 SGHNT, CDR2 YYREEE (reference sequence). This CDR3 comprises 15 residues. Profiling relied on immunoSEQ multiplex PCR, and the TCRdb table lists in-frame clones only, not all of them. The repertoire holds 150,000 to 200,000 clones, 80% seen once, with about 3.4% in the top ten. Sequenced material: PBMCs or T cells enriched from blood (not recorded which). The gene calls are TRBV5-4 and TRBJ2-2; 7 bases align to TRBD1. The clonotype comes from a woman aged 55-70 years who had recovered from COVID-19. The CDR3 sequence: CASRLTGSNTGELFF. The CDR3 DNA reads as TGTGCCAGCAGGCTGACAGGGTCGAACACCGGGGAGCTGTTTTTT.